The clone carrying this T cell receptor beta chain was observed once. What it binds is unknown. Per germline, CDR1 KGHSH and CDR2 LQKENI. CDR3 length: 14 residues. Losses at the gene ends were 2 bases for V and 6 bases for J; bases not matched to a gene: 5. This specimen belongs to a study of cytomegalovirus exposure and HLA in healthy donors. Looking at the study overall: The 120 or so validation repertoires were reported in a later analysis to have been generated on the same platform as the 500 to 700 first-cohort repertoires.

Study-wide results and caveats: The authors listed approximately 160 TCR beta chains as cytomegalovirus-associated. A subsequent analysis found that TCR clusters from the first cohort also tended to co-occur in the approximately 110 validation repertoires, with 90% to 95% of cluster scores above 0.

Produced via immunoSEQ multiplex PCR; TCRdb's table is partial and in-frame only. The sample has roughly 52,000 clones, 85% to 95% seen once. The sample was PBMCs. The source of this sequence is a woman between 18 and 29 years old in good health and CMV-seropositive. The chain links TRBV18 to TRBJ1-2; 8 bases align to TRBD1. The CDR3 loop reads CASSPGDRNNGYTF. The CDR3 bases are TGTGCCAGCTCACCAGGGGACAGGAATAATGGCTACACCTTC.